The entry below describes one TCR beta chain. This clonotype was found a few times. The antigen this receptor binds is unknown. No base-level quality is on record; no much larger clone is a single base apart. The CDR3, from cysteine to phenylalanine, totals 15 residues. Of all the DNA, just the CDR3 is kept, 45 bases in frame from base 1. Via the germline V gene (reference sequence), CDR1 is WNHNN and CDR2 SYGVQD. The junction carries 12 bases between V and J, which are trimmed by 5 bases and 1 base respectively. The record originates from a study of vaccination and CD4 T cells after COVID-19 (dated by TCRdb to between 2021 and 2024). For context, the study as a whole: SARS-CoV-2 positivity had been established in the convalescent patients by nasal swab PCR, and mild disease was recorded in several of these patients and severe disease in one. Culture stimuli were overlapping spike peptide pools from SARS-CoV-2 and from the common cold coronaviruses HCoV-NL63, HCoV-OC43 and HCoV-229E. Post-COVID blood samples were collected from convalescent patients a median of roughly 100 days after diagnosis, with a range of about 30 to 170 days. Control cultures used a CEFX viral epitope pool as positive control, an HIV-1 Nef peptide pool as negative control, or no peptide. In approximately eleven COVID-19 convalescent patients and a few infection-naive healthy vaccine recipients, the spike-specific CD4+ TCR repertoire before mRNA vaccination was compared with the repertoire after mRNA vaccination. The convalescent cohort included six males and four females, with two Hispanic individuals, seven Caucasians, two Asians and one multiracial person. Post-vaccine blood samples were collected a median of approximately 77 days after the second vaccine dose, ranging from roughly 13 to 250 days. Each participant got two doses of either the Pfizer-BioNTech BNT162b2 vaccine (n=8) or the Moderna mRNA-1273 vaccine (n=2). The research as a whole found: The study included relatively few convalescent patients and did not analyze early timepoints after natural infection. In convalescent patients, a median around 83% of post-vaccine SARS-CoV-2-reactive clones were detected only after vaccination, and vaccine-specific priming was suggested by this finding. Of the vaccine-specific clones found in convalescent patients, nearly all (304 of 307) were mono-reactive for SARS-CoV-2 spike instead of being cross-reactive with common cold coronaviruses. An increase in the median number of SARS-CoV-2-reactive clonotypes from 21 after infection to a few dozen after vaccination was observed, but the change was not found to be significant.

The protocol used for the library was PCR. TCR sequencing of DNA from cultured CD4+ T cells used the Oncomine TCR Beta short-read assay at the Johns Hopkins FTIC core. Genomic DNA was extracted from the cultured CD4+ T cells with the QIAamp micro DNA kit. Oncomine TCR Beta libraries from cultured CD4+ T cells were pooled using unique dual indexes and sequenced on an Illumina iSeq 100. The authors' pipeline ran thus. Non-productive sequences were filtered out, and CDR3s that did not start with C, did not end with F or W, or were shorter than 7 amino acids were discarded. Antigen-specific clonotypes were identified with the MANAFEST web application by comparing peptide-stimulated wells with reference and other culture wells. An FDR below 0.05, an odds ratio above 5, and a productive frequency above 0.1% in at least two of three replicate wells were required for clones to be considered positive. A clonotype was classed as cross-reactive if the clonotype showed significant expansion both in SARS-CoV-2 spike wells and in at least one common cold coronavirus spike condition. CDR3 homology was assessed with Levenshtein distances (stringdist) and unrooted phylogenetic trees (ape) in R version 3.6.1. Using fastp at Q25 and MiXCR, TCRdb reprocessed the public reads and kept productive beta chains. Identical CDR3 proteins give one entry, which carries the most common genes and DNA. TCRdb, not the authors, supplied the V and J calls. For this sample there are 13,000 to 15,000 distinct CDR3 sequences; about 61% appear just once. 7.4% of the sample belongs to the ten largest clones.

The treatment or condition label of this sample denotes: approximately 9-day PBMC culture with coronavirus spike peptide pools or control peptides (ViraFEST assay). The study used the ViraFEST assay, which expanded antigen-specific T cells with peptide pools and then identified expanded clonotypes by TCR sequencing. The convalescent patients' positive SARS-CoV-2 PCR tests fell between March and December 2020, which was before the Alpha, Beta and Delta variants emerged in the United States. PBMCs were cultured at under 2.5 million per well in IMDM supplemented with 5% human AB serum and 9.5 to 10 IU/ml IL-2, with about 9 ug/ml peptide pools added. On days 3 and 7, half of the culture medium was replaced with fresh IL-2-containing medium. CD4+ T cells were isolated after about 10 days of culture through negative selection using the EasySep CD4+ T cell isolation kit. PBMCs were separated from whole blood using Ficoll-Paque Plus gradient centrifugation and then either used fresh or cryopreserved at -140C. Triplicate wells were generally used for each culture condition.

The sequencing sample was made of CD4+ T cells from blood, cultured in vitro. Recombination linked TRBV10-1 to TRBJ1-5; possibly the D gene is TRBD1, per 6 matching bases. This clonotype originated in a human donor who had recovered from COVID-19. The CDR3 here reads CASSYRDGSNQPQHF. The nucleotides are TGCGCCAGCAGTTACAGGGACGGAAGCAATCAGCCCCAGCATTTT.